This is a list of T cell receptor beta chains from one sample in a study of CD8+CD57+ T cells in acquired aplastic anemia. MiXCR, run by TCRdb on the reads, gives a single entry per CDR3 protein. This sample has hundreds of thousands of distinct CDR3 sequences; more than 25% occur once, and the top ten carry less than 0.85%. Specimen: sorted CD4+, CD8+, or CD8+CD57+ T cells (not recorded which) from PBMCs. These receptors were collected from a human donor with aplastic anemia. Each CDR3 is given with its conserved first and last residue. The order of the fields is V gene, J gene, clone size, D gene, CDR3 DNA, CDR3 protein. The D gene is left open where the match is weak. The size of a clone is reported for some rows only, either as once, few or many, or as a class for expanded clones.

TRBV6-4	TRBJ2-3	-	-	TGTGCCAGCAGCATGGGCTGGGGGACAGATACGCAGTATTTT	CASSMGWGTDTQYF
TRBV29-1	TRBJ1-2	many	TRBD1	TGCAGCGACCGGACAGGGCTTGGCTACACCTTC	CSDRTGLGYTF
TRBV11-1	TRBJ2-3	-	-	TGTGCCAGCAGTCACGACCTAGCTAGCACAGATACGCAGTATTTT	CASSHDLASTDTQYF
TRBV20-1	TRBJ2-7	few	-	TGCAGTGCCAGCCGGGGGGCAGTCTCCTCCTACGAGCAGTACTTC	CSASRGAVSSYEQYF
TRBV7-2	TRBJ1-6	many	TRBD1	TGTGCCAGCAGCTTAGGGACAGGGGTTTCACCCCTCCACTTT	CASSLGTGVSPLHF
TRBV19	TRBJ1-1	once	TRBD1	TGTGCCAGTAGTTCCGGGACAGGGGGCAGAGCTTTCTTT	CASSSGTGGRAFF
TRBV19	TRBJ1-6	many	-	TGTGCCAGTACCCTTGGCGAGGGGCGGGCGTCACCCCTCCACTTT	CASTLGEGRASPLHF
TRBV20-1	TRBJ2-1	-	TRBD2	TGCAGTGCTCCTGGAGCGGGGGCATACAATGAGCAGTTCTTC	CSAPGAGAYNEQFF
TRBV20-1	TRBJ2-1	few	-	TGCAGTGCTAGGGGGGGAAGCGGCTGGTACAATGAGCAGTTCTTC	CSARGGSGWYNEQFF
TRBV7-2	TRBJ2-7	many	TRBD2	TGTGCCAGCAGCCTCGGGACTAGCGGTCTCTACGAGCAGTACTTC	CASSLGTSGLYEQYF
TRBV5-6	TRBJ2-3	few	TRBD1	TGTGCCAGCAGCAGCGGGACAGGGTTATGCGGTACGCAGTATTTT	CASSSGTGLCGTQYF
TRBV10-3	TRBJ1-5	-	-	TGTGCCAGCAGTTCGCAGGGTAATAGCAATCAGCCCCAGCATTTT	CASSSQGNSNQPQHF
TRBV7-2	TRBJ2-7	many	-	TGTGCCAGCAGCTTAGCGACAGGCAGCTCCTACGAGCAGTACTTC	CASSLATGSSYEQYF
TRBV3-1	TRBJ1-6	-	-	TGTGCCAGCAGCCAAGAACAGGGCGGTTCACCCCTCCACTTT	CASSQEQGGSPLHF
TRBV20-1	TRBJ1-6	-	-	TGCAGTGCTAGAGGTGGGCTAGATCCACCCCTCCACTTT	CSARGGLDPPLHF
TRBV19	TRBJ1-5	-	-	TGTGCCAGTAGTATAGACAGGGGCCGTGGCCGGCCCCAGCATTTT	CASSIDRGRGRPQHF
TRBV20-1	TRBJ2-7	few	TRBD1	TGCAGTGCAGCACGGACAGGGAAACACTGGGAGCAGTACTTC	CSAARTGKHWEQYF
TRBV25-1	TRBJ1-1	-	TRBD1	TGTGCCAGCCACTTTCAGGACAGGGTATCTGAAGCTTTCTTT	CASHFQDRVSEAFF